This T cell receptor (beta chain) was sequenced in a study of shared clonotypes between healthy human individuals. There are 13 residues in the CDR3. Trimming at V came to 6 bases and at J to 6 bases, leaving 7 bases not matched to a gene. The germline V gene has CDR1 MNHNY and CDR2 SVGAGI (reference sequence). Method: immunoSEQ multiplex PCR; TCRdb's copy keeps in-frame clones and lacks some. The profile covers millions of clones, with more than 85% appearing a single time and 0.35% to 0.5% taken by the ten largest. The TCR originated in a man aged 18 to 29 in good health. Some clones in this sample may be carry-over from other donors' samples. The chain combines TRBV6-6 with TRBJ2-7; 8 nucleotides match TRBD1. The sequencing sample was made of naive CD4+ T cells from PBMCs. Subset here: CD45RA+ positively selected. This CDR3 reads CASREDRASEQYF. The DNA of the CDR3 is TGTGCCAGCAGGGAGGACAGGGCATCCGAGCAGTACTTC.